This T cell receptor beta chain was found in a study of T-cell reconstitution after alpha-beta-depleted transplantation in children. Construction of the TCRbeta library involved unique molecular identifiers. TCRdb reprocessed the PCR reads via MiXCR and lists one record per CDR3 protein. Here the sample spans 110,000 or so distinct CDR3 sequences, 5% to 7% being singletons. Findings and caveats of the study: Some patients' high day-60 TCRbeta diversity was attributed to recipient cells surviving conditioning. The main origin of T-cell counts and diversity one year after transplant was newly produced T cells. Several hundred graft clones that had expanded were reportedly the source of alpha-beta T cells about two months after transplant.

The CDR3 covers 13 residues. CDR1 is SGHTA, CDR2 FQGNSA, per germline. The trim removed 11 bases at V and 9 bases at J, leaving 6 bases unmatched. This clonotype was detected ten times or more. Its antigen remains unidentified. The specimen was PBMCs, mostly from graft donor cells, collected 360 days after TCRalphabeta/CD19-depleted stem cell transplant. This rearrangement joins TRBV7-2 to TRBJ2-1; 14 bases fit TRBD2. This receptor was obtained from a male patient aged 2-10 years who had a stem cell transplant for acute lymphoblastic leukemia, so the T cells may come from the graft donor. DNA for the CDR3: TGTGCCGGGGGGGGACTAGCGGGAGTTGAGCAGTTCTTC. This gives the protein CAGGGLAGVEQFF. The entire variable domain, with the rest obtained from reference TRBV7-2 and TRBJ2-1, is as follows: GAGVSQSPSNKVTEKGKDVELRCDPISGHTALYWYRQSLGQGLEFLIYFQGNSAPDKSGLPSDRFSAERTGGSVSTLTIQRTQQEDSAVYLCAGGGLAGVEQFFGPGTRLTVL.